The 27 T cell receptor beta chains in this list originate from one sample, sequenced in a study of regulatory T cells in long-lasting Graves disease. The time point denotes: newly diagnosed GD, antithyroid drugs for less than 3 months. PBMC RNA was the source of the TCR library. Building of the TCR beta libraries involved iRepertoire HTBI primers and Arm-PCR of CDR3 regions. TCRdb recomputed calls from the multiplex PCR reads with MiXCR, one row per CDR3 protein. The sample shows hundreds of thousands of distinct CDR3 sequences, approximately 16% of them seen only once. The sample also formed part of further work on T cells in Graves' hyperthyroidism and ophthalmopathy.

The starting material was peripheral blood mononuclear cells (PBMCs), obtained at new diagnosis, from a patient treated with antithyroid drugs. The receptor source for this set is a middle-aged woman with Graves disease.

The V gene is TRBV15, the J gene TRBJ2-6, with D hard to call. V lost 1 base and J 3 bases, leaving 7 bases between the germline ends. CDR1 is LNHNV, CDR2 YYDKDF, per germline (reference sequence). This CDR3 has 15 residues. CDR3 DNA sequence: TGTGCCACCAGCAGAGGTCCATTTGGGGCCAACGTCCTGACTTTC. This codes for CATSRGPFGANVLTF.

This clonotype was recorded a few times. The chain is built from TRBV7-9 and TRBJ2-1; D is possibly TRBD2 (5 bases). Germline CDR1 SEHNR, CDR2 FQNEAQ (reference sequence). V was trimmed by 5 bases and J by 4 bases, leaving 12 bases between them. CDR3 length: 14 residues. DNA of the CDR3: TGTGCCAGCAGCAAACCCGGGGTATACAATGAGCAGTTCTTC. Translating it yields CASSKPGVYNEQFF. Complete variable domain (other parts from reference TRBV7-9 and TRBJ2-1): DTGVSQNPRHKITKRGQNVTFRCDPISEHNRLYWYRQTLGQGPEFLTYFQNEAQLEKSRLLSDRFSAERPKGSFSTLEIQRTEQGDSAMYLCASSKPGVYNEQFFGPGTRLTVL.

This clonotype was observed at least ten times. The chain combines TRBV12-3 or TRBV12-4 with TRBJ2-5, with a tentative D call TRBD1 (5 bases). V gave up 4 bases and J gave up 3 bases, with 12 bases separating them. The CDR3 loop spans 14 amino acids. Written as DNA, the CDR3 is TGTGCCAGCAGTTCCGACGACAGCAAAGAGACCCAGTACTTC. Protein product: CASSSDDSKETQYF.

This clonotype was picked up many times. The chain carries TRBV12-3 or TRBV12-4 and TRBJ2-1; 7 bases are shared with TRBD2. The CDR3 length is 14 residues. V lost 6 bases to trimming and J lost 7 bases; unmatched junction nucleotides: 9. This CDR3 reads CASRATSARNEQFF. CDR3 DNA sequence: TGTGCCAGCAGAGCAACTAGCGCAAGGAATGAGCAGTTCTTC.

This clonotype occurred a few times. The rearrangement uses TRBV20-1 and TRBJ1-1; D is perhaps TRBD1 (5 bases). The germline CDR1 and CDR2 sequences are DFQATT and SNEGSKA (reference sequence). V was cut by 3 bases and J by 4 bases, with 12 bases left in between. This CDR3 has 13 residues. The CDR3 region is CSASGGASTEAFF. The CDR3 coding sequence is TGCAGTGCTAGTGGTGGGGCAAGCACTGAAGCTTTCTTT.

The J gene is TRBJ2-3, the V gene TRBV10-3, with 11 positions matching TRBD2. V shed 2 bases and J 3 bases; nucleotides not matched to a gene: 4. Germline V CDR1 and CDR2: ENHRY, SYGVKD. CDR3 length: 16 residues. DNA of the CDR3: TGTGCCATCAGTGAGGGGAGGACTAGCGGGACAGATACGCAGTATTTT. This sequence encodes CAISEGRTSGTDTQYF.

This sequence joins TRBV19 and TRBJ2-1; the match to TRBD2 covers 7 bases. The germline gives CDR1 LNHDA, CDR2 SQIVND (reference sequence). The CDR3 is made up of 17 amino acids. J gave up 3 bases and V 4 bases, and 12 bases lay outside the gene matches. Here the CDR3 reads CASSTEVSGSYYNEQFF. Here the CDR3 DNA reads TGTGCCAGTAGTACAGAGGTTAGCGGGTCCTACTACAATGAGCAGTTCTTC.

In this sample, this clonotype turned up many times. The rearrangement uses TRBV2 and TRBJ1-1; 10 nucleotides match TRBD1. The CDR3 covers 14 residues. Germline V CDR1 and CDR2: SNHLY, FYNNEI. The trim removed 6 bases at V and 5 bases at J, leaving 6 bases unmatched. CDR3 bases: TGTGCCAGCAGCCGGGACAGGGGAGGGACTGAAGCTTTCTTT. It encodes CASSRDRGGTEAFF.

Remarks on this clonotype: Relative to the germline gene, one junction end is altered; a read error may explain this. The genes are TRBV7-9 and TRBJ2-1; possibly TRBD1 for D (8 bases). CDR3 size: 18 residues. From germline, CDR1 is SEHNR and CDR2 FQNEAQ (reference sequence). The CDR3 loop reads CASSTGGWGGSGHNDQFF. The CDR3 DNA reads TGTGCCAGCAGCACAGGGGGGTGGGGCGGGAGTGGCCACAATGATCAGTTCTTC.

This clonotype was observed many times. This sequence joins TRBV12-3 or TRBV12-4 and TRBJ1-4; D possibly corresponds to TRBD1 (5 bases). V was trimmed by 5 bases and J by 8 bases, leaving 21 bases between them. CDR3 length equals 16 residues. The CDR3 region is CASSPRRGGEGEKLFF. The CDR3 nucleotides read TGTGCCAGCAGTCCTCGTCGCGGAGGGGAGGGGGAAAAACTGTTTTTT.

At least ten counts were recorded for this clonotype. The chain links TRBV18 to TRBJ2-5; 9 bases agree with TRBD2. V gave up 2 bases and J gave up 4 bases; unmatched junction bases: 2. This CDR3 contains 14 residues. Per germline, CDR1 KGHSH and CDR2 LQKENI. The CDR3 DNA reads TGTGCCAGCTCACCATCTAGCGGGATAGAGACCCAGTACTTC. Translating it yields CASSPSSGIETQYF. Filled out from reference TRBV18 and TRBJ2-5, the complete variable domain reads NAGVMQNPRHLVRRRGQEARLRCSPMKGHSHVYWYRQLPEEGLKFMVYLQKENIIDESGMPKERFSAEFPKEGPSILRIQQVVRGDSAAYFCASSPSSGIETQYFGPGTRLLVL.

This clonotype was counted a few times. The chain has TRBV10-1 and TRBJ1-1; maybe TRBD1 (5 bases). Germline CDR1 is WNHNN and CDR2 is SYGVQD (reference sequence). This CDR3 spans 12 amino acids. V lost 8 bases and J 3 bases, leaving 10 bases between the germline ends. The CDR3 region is CASRGGDTEAFF. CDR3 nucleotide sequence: TGCGCCAGCCGAGGAGGGGACACTGAAGCTTTCTTT.

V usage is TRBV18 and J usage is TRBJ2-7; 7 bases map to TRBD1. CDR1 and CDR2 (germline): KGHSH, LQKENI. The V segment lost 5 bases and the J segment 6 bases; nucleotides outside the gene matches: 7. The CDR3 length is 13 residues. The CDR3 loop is CASSIKTGTEQYF. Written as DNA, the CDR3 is TGTGCCAGCTCAATCAAGACAGGGACCGAGCAGTACTTC.

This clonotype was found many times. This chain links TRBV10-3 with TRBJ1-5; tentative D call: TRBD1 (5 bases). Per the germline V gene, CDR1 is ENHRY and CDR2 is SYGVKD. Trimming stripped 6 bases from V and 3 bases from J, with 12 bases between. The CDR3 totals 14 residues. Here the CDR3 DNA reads TGTGCCATCAGGACACCGGGGCTCAATCAGCCCCAGCATTTT. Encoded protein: CAIRTPGLNQPQHF.

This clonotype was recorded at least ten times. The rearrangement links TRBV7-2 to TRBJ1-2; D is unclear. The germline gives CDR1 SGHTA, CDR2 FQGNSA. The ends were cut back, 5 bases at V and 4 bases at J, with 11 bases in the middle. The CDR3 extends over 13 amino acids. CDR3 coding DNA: TGTGCCAGCAGCCCCGAACGGGCCTATGGCTACACCTTC. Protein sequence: CASSPERAYGYTF. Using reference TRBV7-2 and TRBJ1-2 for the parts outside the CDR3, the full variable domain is GAGVSQSPSNKVTEKGKDVELRCDPISGHTALYWYRQSLGQGLEFLIYFQGNSAPDKSGLPSDRFSAERTGGSVSTLTIQRTQQEDSAVYLCASSPERAYGYTFGSGTRLTVV.

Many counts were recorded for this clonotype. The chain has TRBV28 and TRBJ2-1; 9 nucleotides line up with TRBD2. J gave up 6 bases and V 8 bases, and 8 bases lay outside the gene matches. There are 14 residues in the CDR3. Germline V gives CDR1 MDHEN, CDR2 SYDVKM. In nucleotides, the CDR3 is TGTGCCAGCCCACCTAGCGGGGTTATCAATGAGCAGTTCTTC. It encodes CASPPSGVINEQFF.

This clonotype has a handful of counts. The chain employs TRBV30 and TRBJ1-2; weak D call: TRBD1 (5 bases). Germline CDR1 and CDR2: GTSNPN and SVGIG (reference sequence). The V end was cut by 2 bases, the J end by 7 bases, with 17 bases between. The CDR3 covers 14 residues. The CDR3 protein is CAWSNGGEGGGYTF. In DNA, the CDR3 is TGTGCCTGGAGTAATGGGGGAGAGGGAGGTGGCTACACCTTC.

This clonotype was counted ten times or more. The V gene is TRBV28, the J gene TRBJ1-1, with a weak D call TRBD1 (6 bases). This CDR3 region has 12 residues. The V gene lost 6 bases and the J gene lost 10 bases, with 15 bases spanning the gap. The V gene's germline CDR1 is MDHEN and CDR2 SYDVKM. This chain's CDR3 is CASRPTGIGAFF. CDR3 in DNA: TGTGCCAGCAGACCGACAGGTATTGGAGCTTTCTTT.

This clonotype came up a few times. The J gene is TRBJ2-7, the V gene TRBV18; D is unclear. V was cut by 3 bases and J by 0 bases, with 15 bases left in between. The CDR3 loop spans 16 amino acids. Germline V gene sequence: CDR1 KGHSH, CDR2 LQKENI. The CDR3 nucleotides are TGTGCCAGCTCACCGCAGCTAGTTACCAGCTCCTACGAGCAGTACTTC. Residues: CASSPQLVTSSYEQYF. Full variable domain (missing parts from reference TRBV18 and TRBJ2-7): NAGVMQNPRHLVRRRGQEARLRCSPMKGHSHVYWYRQLPEEGLKFMVYLQKENIIDESGMPKERFSAEFPKEGPSILRIQQVVRGDSAAYFCASSPQLVTSSYEQYFGPGTRLTVT.

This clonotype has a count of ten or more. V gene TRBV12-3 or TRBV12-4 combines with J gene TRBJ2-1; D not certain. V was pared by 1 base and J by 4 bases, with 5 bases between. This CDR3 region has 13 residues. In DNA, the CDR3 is TGTGCCAGCAGTTTAGACGTGTACAATGAGCAGTTCTTC. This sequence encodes CASSLDVYNEQFF.

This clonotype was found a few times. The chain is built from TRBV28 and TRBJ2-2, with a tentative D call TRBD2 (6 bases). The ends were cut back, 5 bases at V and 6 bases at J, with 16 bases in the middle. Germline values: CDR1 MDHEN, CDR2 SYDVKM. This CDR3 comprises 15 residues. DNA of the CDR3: TGTGCCAGCAGTGTCCCCGGGAGCCTTGCCGGGGAGCTGTTTTTT. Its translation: CASSVPGSLAGELFF.

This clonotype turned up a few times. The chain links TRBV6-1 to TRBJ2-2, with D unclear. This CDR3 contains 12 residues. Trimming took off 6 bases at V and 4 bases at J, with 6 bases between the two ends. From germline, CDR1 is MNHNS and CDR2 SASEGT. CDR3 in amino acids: CASRGVTGELFF. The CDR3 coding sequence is TGTGCCAGCAGGGGCGTCACCGGGGAGCTGTTTTTT.

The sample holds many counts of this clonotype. Here the CDR3 DNA reads TGTGCCAGCAGCAACCGGGACCTCAATAATTCACCCCTCCACTTT. Protein: CASSNRDLNNSPLHF. V and J are TRBV3-1 and TRBJ1-6; maybe TRBD1 (5 bases). Looked up from germline, CDR1 is LGHDT and CDR2 is YNNKEL (reference sequence). The CDR3 loop spans 15 amino acids. V was cut by 5 bases and J by 5 bases, with 13 bases left in between.

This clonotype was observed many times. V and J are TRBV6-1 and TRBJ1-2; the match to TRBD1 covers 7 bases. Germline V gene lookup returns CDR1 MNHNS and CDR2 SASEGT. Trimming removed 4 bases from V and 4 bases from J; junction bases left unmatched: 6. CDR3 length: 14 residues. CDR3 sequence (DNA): TGTGCCAGCAGTGGGGACAGACGGGGCTATGGCTACACCTTC. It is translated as CASSGDRRGYGYTF.

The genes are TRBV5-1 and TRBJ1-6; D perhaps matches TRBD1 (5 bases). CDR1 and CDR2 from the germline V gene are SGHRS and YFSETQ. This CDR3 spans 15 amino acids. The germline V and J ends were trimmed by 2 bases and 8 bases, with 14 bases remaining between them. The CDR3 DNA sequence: TGCGCCAGCAGCTTTCGGCAGGGTTCCGATTCACCCCTCCACTTT. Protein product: CASSFRQGSDSPLHF.

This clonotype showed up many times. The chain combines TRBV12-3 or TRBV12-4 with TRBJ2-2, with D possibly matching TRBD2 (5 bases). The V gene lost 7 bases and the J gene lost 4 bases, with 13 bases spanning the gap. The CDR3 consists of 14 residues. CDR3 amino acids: CASINRGATGELFF. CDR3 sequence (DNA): TGTGCCAGCATCAACCGGGGTGCCACCGGGGAGCTGTTTTTT.

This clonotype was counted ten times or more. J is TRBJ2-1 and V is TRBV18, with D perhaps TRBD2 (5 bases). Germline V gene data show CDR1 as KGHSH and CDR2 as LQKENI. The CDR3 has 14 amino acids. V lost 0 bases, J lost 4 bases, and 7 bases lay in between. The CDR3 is CASSPPTGYNEQFF. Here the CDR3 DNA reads TGTGCCAGCTCACCACCGACGGGGTACAATGAGCAGTTCTTC.